This TCR beta chain was sequenced for a study of patients and donors after allogeneic stem cell transplantation. Each CDR3 protein is one row after TCRdb ran MiXCR on the RT-PCR reads. The data hold about a million distinct CDR3 sequences, with 15% to 20% observed a single time. Germline V CDR1 and CDR2: MNHNS, SASEGT. V was pared by 6 bases and J by 3 bases, with 9 bases of the junction left unmatched. CDR3 length: 16 amino acids. This clonotype was detected ten times or more. The gene calls are TRBV6-1 and TRBJ2-2, with 8 bases matching TRBD2. Input material: blood, either unsorted or a sorted T cell fraction (not recorded which). The sequence was collected from a human donor who was either an allogeneic HSCT recipient or a stem cell or donor lymphocyte infusion donor (not recorded which). It is not recorded whose cells these are; they may come from a transplant donor. The CDR3 sequence: CASRGPGLGDTGELFF. CDR3 DNA sequence: TGTGCCAGCAGGGGCCCGGGACTAGGAGACACCGGGGAGCTGTTTTTT.